This T cell receptor beta chain was captured by sequencing in a study of CD8+ T cells in alopecia areata. The wider study: Tofacitinib administration to treated patients was oral, at 5 to 10 mg twice daily. Study outcomes and limitations: Both scalp clonality and the expanded CD8+ clones among the top 100 showed a significant decrease with tofacitinib. Persistence during tofacitinib was seen for many expanded lesional clones in scalp and blood.

This clone was recorded many times. Antigen specificity is unknown. Once RNA had been extracted, it was reverse transcribed into cDNA to act as the sequencing template. The repertoire was sequenced with immunoSEQ multiplex PCR; TCRdb's copy has only in-frame clones and lacks some. The repertoire holds a few hundred thousand clones, with around 65% as singletons. Treatment noted: oral pan-JAK inhibitor, 5-10 mg twice daily. Isolation of CD4+ and CD8+ T cells from PBMCs was achieved by sorting. The CDR3 runs to 14 residues. The V gene's germline CDR1 is SEHNR and CDR2 FQNEAQ (reference sequence). Trimming at V came to 5 bases and at J to 4 bases, leaving 5 bases not matched to a gene.

The material was CD4+ T cells sorted from blood, obtained at roughly week 45, from a patient treated with tofacitinib. This chain joins TRBV7-9 and TRBJ2-7; 10 bases are a match to TRBD1. This receptor was identified in a human donor with alopecia areata. The CDR3 protein is CASSNPGQGYEQYF. The CDR3 DNA reads TGTGCCAGCAGCAATCCGGGACAGGGGTACGAGCAGTACTTC.